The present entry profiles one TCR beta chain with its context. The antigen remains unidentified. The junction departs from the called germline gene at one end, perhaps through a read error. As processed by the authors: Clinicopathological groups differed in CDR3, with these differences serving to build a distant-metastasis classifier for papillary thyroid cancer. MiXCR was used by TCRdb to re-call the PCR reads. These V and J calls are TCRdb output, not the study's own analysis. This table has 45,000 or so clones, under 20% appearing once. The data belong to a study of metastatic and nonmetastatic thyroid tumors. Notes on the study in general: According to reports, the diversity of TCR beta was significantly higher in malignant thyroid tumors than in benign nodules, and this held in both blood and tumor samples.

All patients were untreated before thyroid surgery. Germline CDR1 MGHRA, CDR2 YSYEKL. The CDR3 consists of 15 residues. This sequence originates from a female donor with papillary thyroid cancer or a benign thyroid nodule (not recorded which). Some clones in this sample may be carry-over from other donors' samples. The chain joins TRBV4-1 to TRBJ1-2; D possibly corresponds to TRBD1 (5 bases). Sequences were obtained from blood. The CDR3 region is CASSQGSGVGYGYTF. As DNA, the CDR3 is TGCGCCAGCAGCCAAGGTTCGGGGGTTGGCTATGGATACACCTTC.